These 10 T cell receptor beta chains share one sample of origin, sequenced in a study of blood T cell repertoires in COVID-19. Generated by immunoSEQ multiplex PCR, the TCRdb table keeps only in-frame clones and is missing some. The sample contains roughly 370,000 clones, about 86% of which appear only once. The sample comprised PBMCs or T cells enriched from blood (not recorded which). The receptors were sampled from a woman in her forties or fifties who had recovered from COVID-19.

This clone was recorded only once. J is TRBJ2-5 and V is TRBV5-5, with TRBD2 identical over 8 bases. V dropped 7 bases and J dropped 2; count of bases not matched to a gene: 1. The CDR3 sequence is 12 residues long. Germline loops: CDR1 SGHKS, CDR2 YYEKEE (reference sequence). CDR3 in amino acids: CASGTSQETQYF. DNA of the CDR3: TGTGCCAGCGGGACTAGTCAAGAGACCCAGTACTTC.

Remarks on this clone: Other DNA variants within this sample encode the same CDR3. The V call is TRBV4-1, the J call TRBJ2-3; 7 nucleotides agree with TRBD1. V dropped 0 bases and J dropped 4; count of bases not matched to a gene: 1. The CDR3 length is 14 residues. Germline lookup yields CDR1 MGHRA and CDR2 YSYEKL. The CDR3 spells CASSQDRGSDTQYF. The CDR3, as DNA: TGCGCCAGCAGCCAAGACAGGGGGTCAGATACGCAGTATTTT.

The chain couples TRBV2 to TRBJ1-5; D is unresolved. There are 12 residues in the CDR3. Germline V gene data show CDR1 as SNHLY and CDR2 as FYNNEI. V lost 6 bases, J lost 4 bases, and 7 bases lay in between. In DNA form, the CDR3 reads TGTGCCAGCAGCCTTGTTAATCAGCCCCAGCATTTT. This codes for CASSLVNQPQHF.

V gene TRBV6-5 combines with J gene TRBJ2-2; D is unresolved. Germline V gene lookup returns CDR1 MNHEY and CDR2 SVGAGI. The ends were cut back, 6 bases at V and 6 bases at J, with 8 bases in the middle. This CDR3 is built from 12 residues. The CDR3: CASSSIPGELFF. The DNA for the CDR3 is TGTGCCAGCAGCTCTATCCCCGGGGAGCTGTTTTTT.

This clone was seen just once. V usage is TRBV19 and J usage is TRBJ2-7; 7 nucleotides align to TRBD1. The germline V gene has CDR1 LNHDA and CDR2 SQIVND (reference sequence). This CDR3 has 13 amino acids. Trimming cost V 5 bases and J 6 bases; bases outside gene matches: 7. This CDR3 is CASSPKTGSEQYF. The CDR3 bases are TGTGCCAGTAGTCCCAAGACAGGGTCCGAGCAGTACTTC.

The V call is TRBV28, the J call TRBJ2-7, with D tentatively TRBD1 (6 bases). The CDR3 runs to 16 residues. V was clipped by 8 bases and J by 0 bases, with 20 bases between them. Per the germline V gene, CDR1 is MDHEN and CDR2 is SYDVKM. This CDR3 is CASGTAWGRHSYEQYF. CDR3 DNA sequence: TGTGCCAGCGGAACCGCCTGGGGGCGTCACTCCTACGAGCAGTACTTC.

The rearrangement uses TRBV4-1 and TRBJ1-2, with no clear D. Trimming took 0 bases from V and 2 from J, leaving 16 bases between them. The CDR3 totals 17 residues. Germline V gene sequence: CDR1 MGHRA, CDR2 YSYEKL. CDR3 DNA: TGCGCCAGCAGCCAAGAATTAAGTTGGCACACCAACTATGGCTACACCTTC. It encodes CASSQELSWHTNYGYTF.

This chain joins TRBV2 and TRBJ2-7; D may be TRBD1 (6 bases). Germline CDR1 is SNHLY and CDR2 is FYNNEI. The ends were cut back, 5 bases at V and 4 bases at J, with 12 bases in the middle. The CDR3 loop spans 13 amino acids. CDR3 protein: CASSYTGLYEQYF. CDR3 in DNA: TGTGCCAGCAGTTACACAGGGTTGTACGAGCAGTACTTC.

This clone has only a few counts. V and J are TRBV19 and TRBJ2-3, with D unclear. The CDR3 runs 13 residues. Germline lookup yields CDR1 LNHDA and CDR2 SQIVND (reference sequence). Trimming took off 3 bases at V and 6 bases at J, with 10 bases between the two ends. CDR3 region: CASSMAGPDTQYF. Here the CDR3 DNA reads TGTGCCAGTAGTATGGCAGGTCCGGATACGCAGTATTTT.

The chain recombines TRBV28 with TRBJ1-2; 7 bases match TRBD1. Germline V gives CDR1 MDHEN, CDR2 SYDVKM. V was clipped by 6 bases and J by 7 bases; unmatched bases: 8. The CDR3 is made up of 13 amino acids. CDR3 nucleotides: TGTGCCAGCAGACTGACAGGGCATTCTGGCTACACCTTC. It translates to CASRLTGHSGYTF.